The 30 T cell receptor beta chains listed next were all sequenced from one sample in a study of cytomegalovirus exposure and HLA in healthy donors. The study ran its PCR with 60 Vbeta and 13 Jbeta primers. The repertoire was sequenced with immunoSEQ multiplex PCR; TCRdb's copy has only in-frame clones and lacks some. The sample has 90,000 to 150,000 clones; under 85% are singletons. The sequenced material came from PBMCs. Receptors originate from a human donor in good health.

This chain uses TRBV6-1 with TRBJ2-5; 10 bases are a match to TRBD1. Germline V lookup: CDR1 MNHNS, CDR2 SASEGT. This CDR3 contains 14 residues. J was trimmed by 5 bases and V by 4 bases; bases with no gene match: 4. The CDR3 region is CASSGQGAGETQYF. The CDR3 region has the DNA TGTGCCAGCAGTGGACAGGGGGCCGGGGAGACCCAGTACTTC.

The rearrangement joins TRBV5-6 to TRBJ1-1; perhaps TRBD1 as D (6 bases). V was cut by 0 bases and J by 6 bases, with 12 bases left in between. From germline, CDR1 is SGHDT and CDR2 YYEEEE. CDR3 size: 14 residues. The CDR3 DNA is TGTGCCAGCAGCTTGGGGACAGCGGCCTCTGAAGCTTTCTTT. Translating gives CASSLGTAASEAFF.

This chain connects TRBV28 to TRBJ2-3, with 8 bases identical to TRBD2. CDR1 is MDHEN and CDR2 is SYDVKM in the germline V gene. The CDR3 runs to 16 residues. J lost 3 bases, V lost 5 bases, and 10 bases had no gene match. The CDR3 nucleotides are TGTGCCAGCAGTACCCCGGGAGGGAGGTGGACAGATACGCAGTATTTT. This encodes CASSTPGGRWTDTQYF.

The chain recombines TRBV11-2 with TRBJ2-7, with 7 bases lining up with TRBD2. The V gene's germline CDR1 is SGHAT and CDR2 FQNNGV. V gave up 5 bases and J gave up 7 bases; unmatched junction bases: 2. The length of the CDR3 is 11 residues. The DNA of the CDR3 is TGTGCCAGCAGCCCCGGGGGGGAGCAGTACTTC. Translating gives CASSPGGEQYF.

The V and J genes are TRBV6-5 and TRBJ1-1; D gene unclear. The germline V gene encodes CDR1 MNHEY and CDR2 SVGAGI. CDR3 length: 15 residues. V was shortened by 8 bases and J by 0 bases, with 16 bases between the two germline ends. This CDR3 reads CASFGRNGVNTEAFF. In DNA, the CDR3 is TGTGCCAGCTTCGGTCGGAACGGAGTGAACACTGAAGCTTTCTTT.

The rearrangement uses TRBV5-5 and TRBJ2-1; TRBD1 aligns across 10 bases. The CDR3 loop spans 15 amino acids. The ends lost 6 bases at V and 2 bases at J; junction bases unmatched: 5. Germline loops: CDR1 SGHKS, CDR2 YYEKEE (reference sequence). For the CDR3, the DNA is TGTGCCAGCACCGAGGGACAGGGGACCTACAATGAGCAGTTCTTC. Protein sequence: CASTEGQGTYNEQFF.

The V gene is TRBV13, the J gene TRBJ1-2, with 9 bases lining up with TRBD1. Germline V lookup: CDR1 PRHDT, CDR2 FYEKMQ (reference sequence). This CDR3 region has 16 residues. J was trimmed by 4 bases and V by 0 bases; bases with no gene match: 6. CDR3 amino acids: CASSLGGTGRPYGYTF. CDR3 coding DNA: TGTGCCAGCAGCTTAGGCGGGACAGGGAGGCCCTATGGCTACACCTTC.

The gene calls are TRBV5-1 and TRBJ2-1, with TRBD2 matching over 7 bases. This CDR3 contains 16 residues. V lost 0 bases, J lost 10 bases, and 13 bases stayed unmatched. CDR1 is SGHRS and CDR2 is YFSETQ in the germline V gene. DNA of the CDR3: TGCGCCAGCAGCTTGGGGGCTAGCGGATTACATGAAGAGCAGTTCTTC. Its translation: CASSLGASGLHEEQFF.

The chain carries TRBV7-8 and TRBJ2-1; D is ambiguous. Germline CDR1 is SGHVS and CDR2 is FQNEAQ. The CDR3 length is 14 residues. V was cut by 0 bases and J by 6 bases, with 9 bases left in between. The CDR3 loop reads CASSLAESFNEQFF. Here the CDR3 DNA reads TGTGCCAGCAGCTTAGCGGAGAGTTTCAATGAGCAGTTCTTC.

This clone was seen a few times. The chain couples TRBV10-3 to TRBJ2-7, with 11 bases lining up with TRBD2. This CDR3 spans 17 amino acids. CDR1 is ENHRY, CDR2 SYGVKD, per germline. Unmatched junction bases numbered 11, after V lost 3 bases and J lost 4 bases. This chain's CDR3 is CAISEGRGTSGTYEQYF. For the CDR3, the DNA is TGTGCCATCAGTGAAGGGAGGGGGACTAGCGGCACTTACGAGCAGTACTTC.

The V and J genes are TRBV9 and TRBJ1-5; no definite D call. The CDR3 runs 13 residues. V shed 3 bases and J shed 3 bases, with 7 bases lying between them. Looked up from germline, CDR1 is SGDLS and CDR2 is YYNGEE. The CDR3 DNA follows: TGTGCCAGCAGCGGCGGCCCCAATCAGCCCCAGCATTTT. Its protein is CASSGGPNQPQHF.

The rearrangement joins TRBV6-5 to TRBJ1-2, with 7 nucleotides matching TRBD1. Germline lookup yields CDR1 MNHEY and CDR2 SVGAGI. This CDR3 region has 14 residues. V trimming: 4 bases; J trimming: 7 bases; junction bases outside the gene matches: 9. CDR3 in DNA: TGTGCCAGCAGTTCCCCCAGGGGGAGGAGTGGCTACACCTTC. Translated, it gives CASSSPRGRSGYTF.

J is TRBJ1-5 and V is TRBV6-6, with D perhaps matching TRBD1 (6 bases). Germline CDR1 MNHNY, CDR2 SVGAGI (reference sequence). The CDR3 is made up of 15 amino acids. V was pared by 6 bases and J by 4 bases, with 16 bases between. The CDR3 DNA follows: TGTGCCAGCAGCCCCTTTGGACAGATGAATCAGCCCCAGCATTTT. Protein product: CASSPFGQMNQPQHF.

V usage is TRBV6-5 and J usage is TRBJ2-2; perhaps TRBD2 as D (6 bases). Germline V gene lookup returns CDR1 MNHEY and CDR2 SVGAGI. V shed 2 bases and J shed 5 bases, with 12 bases lying between them. The CDR3 sequence is 15 residues long. For the CDR3, the DNA is TGTGCCAGCAGTTACGCCCCTGGGGGGACCGGGGAGCTGTTTTTT. As protein: CASSYAPGGTGELFF.

Concerning this clone: The sample has other DNA sequences that encode this CDR3 too. The genes are TRBV19 and TRBJ2-1; D is perhaps TRBD1 (5 bases). With 5 bases removed from V and 0 bases from J, the gap between germline ends came to 11 bases. The V gene's germline CDR1 is LNHDA and CDR2 SQIVND (reference sequence). This CDR3 contains 15 residues. The CDR3 here is CASSGRGSSYNEQFF. The CDR3 coding sequence is TGTGCCAGTAGTGGTAGGGGATCCTCCTACAATGAGCAGTTCTTC.

The gene calls are TRBV9 and TRBJ2-1; 15 nucleotides line up with TRBD2. With 0 bases clipped from V and 7 bases from J, the junction kept 5 bases outside the gene matches. The germline gives CDR1 SGDLS, CDR2 YYNGEE. The CDR3 consists of 17 residues. The CDR3 DNA reads TGTGCCAGCAGCGTAGTCCCCGGGACTAGCGGGGGGAATGAGCAGTTCTTC. This translates into CASSVVPGTSGGNEQFF.

The chain links TRBV5-1 to TRBJ2-1; tentative D call: TRBD2 (7 bases). CDR1 SGHRS and CDR2 YFSETQ come from the germline V gene. The V end lost 3 bases, the J end lost 6 bases, and 10 bases lay between the germline ends. The CDR3 length is 13 residues. CDR3 DNA: TGCGCCAGCAGCTCGGGGGGCTTCAATGAGCAGTTCTTC. Encoded protein: CASSSGGFNEQFF.

This clone was seen just once. The J gene is TRBJ2-7, the V gene TRBV7-9; a weak D match, TRBD1 (6 bases). Trimming shortened V by 3 bases and J by 3 bases, and 12 bases separated the two germline ends. Germline CDR1 is SEHNR and CDR2 is FQNEAQ (reference sequence). The CDR3 length is 14 residues. The CDR3 here is CASSFGQGIYEQYF. As DNA, the CDR3 is TGTGCCAGCAGCTTCGGGCAGGGGATCTACGAGCAGTACTTC.

V is TRBV7-6 and J is TRBJ2-3, with TRBD2 matching 11 bases. The CDR3 sequence is 18 residues long. V lost 1 base to trimming and J lost 0 bases; unmatched junction nucleotides: 6. Germline V gives CDR1 SGHVS, CDR2 FNYEAQ. The CDR3 nucleotides are TGTGCCAGCAGCTTAGGGCTAGCGGGAGGTGGTAGCACAGATACGCAGTATTTT. It encodes CASSLGLAGGGSTDTQYF.

V and J are TRBV6-5 and TRBJ2-2, with 7 nucleotides matching TRBD1. The V gene end was trimmed by 0 bases and the J gene end by 6 bases; junction bases not matched to a gene: 4. Germline loops: CDR1 MNHEY, CDR2 SVGAGI. The CDR3 totals 15 residues. The CDR3 is CASSYSGRGPGELFF. The CDR3 region has the DNA TGTGCCAGCAGTTACTCTGGAAGGGGGCCCGGGGAGCTGTTTTTT.

The rearrangement joins TRBV27 to TRBJ2-2, with 7 positions matching TRBD1. Germline V gives CDR1 MNHEY, CDR2 SMNVEV (reference sequence). The CDR3 length is 13 residues. J gave up 7 bases and V 10 bases, and 9 bases lay outside the gene matches. This chain's CDR3 is CATGYRGGGELFF. The CDR3, as DNA: TGTGCCACCGGGTACAGGGGCGGCGGGGAGCTGTTTTTT.

The chain is built from TRBV19 and TRBJ1-6; weak D call: TRBD1 (6 bases). Deletions cut 10 bases from V and 8 bases from J, with 15 bases between. Germline V gene sequence: CDR1 LNHDA, CDR2 SQIVND (reference sequence). The CDR3 consists of 13 residues. Here the CDR3 reads CATQTGRDSPLHF. The CDR3 DNA reads TGTGCCACCCAGACAGGACGGGATTCACCCCTCCACTTT.

J is TRBJ2-1 and V is TRBV28, with D possibly TRBD2 on 6 matching bases. CDR1 and CDR2 from the germline V gene are MDHEN and SYDVKM. V lost 4 bases, J lost 9 bases, and 16 bases lay in between. The CDR3 contains 14 residues. CDR3 region: CASSSPGAAGEQFF. In DNA form, the CDR3 reads TGTGCCAGCAGTTCCCCCGGGGCAGCGGGTGAGCAGTTCTTC.

The table lists this clone with a few counts. The V call is TRBV6-4, the J call TRBJ1-3; perhaps TRBD1 as D (5 bases). CDR1 is MRHNA, CDR2 SNTAGT, per germline. With 6 bases removed from V and 2 bases from J, the gap between germline ends came to 14 bases. The CDR3 covers 15 residues. Here the CDR3 reads CASSLTAGTGNTIYF. Written as DNA, the CDR3 is TGTGCCAGCAGCCTCACGGCAGGGACTGGAAACACCATATATTTT.

The chain is built from TRBV7-9 and TRBJ1-1; D remains unclear. The V gene lost 2 bases and the J gene lost 11 bases, with 15 bases spanning the gap. The CDR3 contains 13 residues. The germline CDR1 and CDR2 sequences are SEHNR and FQNEAQ (reference sequence). CDR3 coding DNA: TGTGCCAGCAGCTTATCAGCGGGGTATGGTGCTTTCTTT. Encoded protein: CASSLSAGYGAFF.

This chain links TRBV5-6 with TRBJ1-1; D not resolved. Per the germline V gene, CDR1 is SGHDT and CDR2 is YYEEEE. V was clipped by 2 bases and J by 1 base, with 6 bases between them. CDR3 length: 13 residues. The CDR3 region is CASSFLRNTEAFF. In DNA, the CDR3 is TGTGCCAGCAGCTTTTTGCGGAACACTGAAGCTTTCTTT. The whole variable domain, filled in from reference TRBV5-6 and TRBJ1-1, reads DAGVTQSPTHLIKTRGQQVTLRCSPKSGHDTVSWYQQALGQGPQFIFQYYEEEERQRGNFPDRFSGHQFPNYSSELNVNALLLGDSALYLCASSFLRNTEAFFGQGTRLTVV.

This clone is a singleton in its sample. The chain recombines TRBV2 with TRBJ2-7; D is undetermined. From germline, CDR1 is SNHLY and CDR2 FYNNEI. The germline V and J ends were trimmed by 7 bases and 3 bases, with 10 bases remaining between them. CDR3 size: 12 residues. The CDR3 spells CASIEGVYEQYF. CDR3 nucleotides: TGTGCCAGCATCGAAGGAGTCTACGAGCAGTACTTC.

This clone was counted a single time. The chain is built from TRBV7-2 and TRBJ2-3; TRBD2 matches 9 bases. CDR1 and CDR2 from the germline V gene are SGHTA and FQGNSA. The V segment lost 2 bases and the J segment 5 bases; nucleotides outside the gene matches: 5. This CDR3 is 15 amino acids long. The chain's CDR3 is CASSLIAGVGDTQYF. The CDR3 DNA follows: TGTGCCAGCAGCTTAATAGCGGGAGTAGGAGATACGCAGTATTTT. The full variable domain, in which reference TRBV7-2 and TRBJ2-3 provide the parts outside the CDR3, is GAGVSQSPSNKVTEKGKDVELRCDPISGHTALYWYRQSLGQGLEFLIYFQGNSAPDKSGLPSDRFSAERTGGSVSTLTIQRTQQEDSAVYLCASSLIAGVGDTQYFGPGTRLTVL.

As DNA, the CDR3 is TGTGCCAGCAGCTTGGGACAGGGCCCCCACGAGCAGTACTTC. Translation gives CASSLGQGPHEQYF. The genes are TRBV7-2 and TRBJ2-7, with 9 bases lining up with TRBD1. This CDR3 contains 14 residues. After removal of 3 bases from V and 5 bases from J, the junction contained 5 bases not matched to a gene. Germline V gives CDR1 SGHTA, CDR2 FQGNSA.

This clone turned up a few times. V gene TRBV29-1 combines with J gene TRBJ2-7; perhaps TRBD2 as D (5 bases). Trimming left V 2 bases short and J 1 base short, with 24 bases between. Germline V lookup: CDR1 SQVTM, CDR2 ANQGSEA. The CDR3 sequence is 18 residues long. The CDR3 DNA reads TGCAGCGTTGAAACCCCCCCCAGATCCAACCGGGGATCCTACGAGCAGTACTTC. Encoded protein: CSVETPPRSNRGSYEQYF.